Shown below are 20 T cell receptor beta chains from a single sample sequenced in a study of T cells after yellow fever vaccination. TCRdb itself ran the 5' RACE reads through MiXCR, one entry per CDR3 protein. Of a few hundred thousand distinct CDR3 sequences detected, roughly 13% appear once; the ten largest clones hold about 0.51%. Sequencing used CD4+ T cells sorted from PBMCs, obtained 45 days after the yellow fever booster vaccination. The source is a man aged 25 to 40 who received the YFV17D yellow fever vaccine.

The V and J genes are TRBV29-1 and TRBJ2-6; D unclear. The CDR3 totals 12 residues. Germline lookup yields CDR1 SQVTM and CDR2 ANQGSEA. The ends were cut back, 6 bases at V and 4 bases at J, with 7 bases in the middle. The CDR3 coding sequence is TGCAGCGTAGGTCTGGGGGCCAACGTCCTGACTTTC. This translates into CSVGLGANVLTF.

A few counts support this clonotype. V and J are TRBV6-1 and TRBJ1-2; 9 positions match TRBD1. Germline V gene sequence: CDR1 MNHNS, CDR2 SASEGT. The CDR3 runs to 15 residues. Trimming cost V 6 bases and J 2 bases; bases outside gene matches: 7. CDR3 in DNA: TGTGCCAGCAGCGACCGGGACAGGGCAAACTATGGCTACACCTTC. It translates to CASSDRDRANYGYTF.

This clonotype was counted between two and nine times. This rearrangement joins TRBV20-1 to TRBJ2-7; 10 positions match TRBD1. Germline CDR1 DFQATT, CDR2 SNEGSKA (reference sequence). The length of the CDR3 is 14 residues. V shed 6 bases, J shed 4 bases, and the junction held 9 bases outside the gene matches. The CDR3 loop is CSATRDRGLYEQYF. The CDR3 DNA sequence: TGCAGTGCAACCCGGGACAGGGGTTTATACGAGCAGTACTTC.

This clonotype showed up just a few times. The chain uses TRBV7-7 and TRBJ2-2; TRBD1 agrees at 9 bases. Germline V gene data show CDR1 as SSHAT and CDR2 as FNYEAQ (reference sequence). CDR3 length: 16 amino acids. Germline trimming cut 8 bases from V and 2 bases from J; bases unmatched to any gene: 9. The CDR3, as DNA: TGTGCCAGCGCCACTGGGACAGGGAAAAACACCGGGGAGCTGTTTTTT. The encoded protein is CASATGTGKNTGELFF.

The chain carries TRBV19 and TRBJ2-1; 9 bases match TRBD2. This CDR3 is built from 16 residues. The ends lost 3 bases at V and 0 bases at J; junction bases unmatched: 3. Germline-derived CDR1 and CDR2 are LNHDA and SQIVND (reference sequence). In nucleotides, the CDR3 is TGTGCCAGTAGTATCCAGACTAGCGGCTCCTACAATGAGCAGTTCTTC. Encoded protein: CASSIQTSGSYNEQFF.

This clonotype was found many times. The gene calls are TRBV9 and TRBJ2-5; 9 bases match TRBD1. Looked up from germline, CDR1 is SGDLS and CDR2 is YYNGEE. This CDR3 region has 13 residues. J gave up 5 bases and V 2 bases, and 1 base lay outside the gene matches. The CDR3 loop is CASSVGQGETQYF. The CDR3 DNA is TGTGCCAGCAGCGTTGGACAGGGGGAGACCCAGTACTTC.

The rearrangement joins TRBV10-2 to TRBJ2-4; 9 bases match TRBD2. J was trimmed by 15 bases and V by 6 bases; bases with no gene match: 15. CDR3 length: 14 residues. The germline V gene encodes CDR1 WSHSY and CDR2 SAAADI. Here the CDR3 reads CASSHGTSPPWWYF. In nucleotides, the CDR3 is TGCGCCAGCAGCCACGGGACTAGCCCTCCCTGGTGGTACTTC.

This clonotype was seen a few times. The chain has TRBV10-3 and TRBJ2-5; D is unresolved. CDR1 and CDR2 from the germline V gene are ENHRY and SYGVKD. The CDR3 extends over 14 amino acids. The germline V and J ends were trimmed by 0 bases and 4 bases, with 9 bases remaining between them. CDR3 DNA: TGTGCCATCAGTGAGTCTGGACGCCTAGAGACCCAGTACTTC. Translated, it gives CAISESGRLETQYF.

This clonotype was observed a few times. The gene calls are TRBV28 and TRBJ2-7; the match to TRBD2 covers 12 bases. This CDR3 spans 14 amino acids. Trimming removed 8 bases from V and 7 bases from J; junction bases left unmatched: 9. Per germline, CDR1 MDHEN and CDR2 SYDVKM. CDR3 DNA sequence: TGTGCCAGCGAACCGGGACTAGCGGGTCATGAGCAGTACTTC. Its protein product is CASEPGLAGHEQYF.

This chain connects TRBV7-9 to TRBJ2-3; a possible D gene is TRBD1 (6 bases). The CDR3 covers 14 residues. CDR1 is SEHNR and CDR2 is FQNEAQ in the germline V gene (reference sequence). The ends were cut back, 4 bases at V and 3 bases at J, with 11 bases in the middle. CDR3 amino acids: CASSYHTGTDTQYF. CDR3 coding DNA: TGTGCCAGCAGCTACCATACAGGGACAGATACGCAGTATTTT.

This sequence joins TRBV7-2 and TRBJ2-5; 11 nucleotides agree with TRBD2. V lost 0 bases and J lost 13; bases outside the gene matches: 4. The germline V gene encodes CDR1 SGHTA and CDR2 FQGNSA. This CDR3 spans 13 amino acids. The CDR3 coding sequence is TGTGCCAGCAGCTTAGCTAGCGGGAGGGCCGGGTACTTC. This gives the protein CASSLASGRAGYF.

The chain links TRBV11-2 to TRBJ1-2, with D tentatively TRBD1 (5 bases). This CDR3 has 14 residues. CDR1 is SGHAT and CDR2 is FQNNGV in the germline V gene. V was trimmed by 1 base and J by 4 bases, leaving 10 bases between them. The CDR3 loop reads CASSLVGAGYGYTF. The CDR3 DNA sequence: TGTGCCAGCAGCTTAGTCGGGGCGGGCTATGGCTACACCTTC.

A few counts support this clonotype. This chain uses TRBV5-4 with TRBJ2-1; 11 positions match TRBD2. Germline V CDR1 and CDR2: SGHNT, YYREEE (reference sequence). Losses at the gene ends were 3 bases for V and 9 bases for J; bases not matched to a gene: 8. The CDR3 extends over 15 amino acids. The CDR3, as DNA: TGTGCCAGCAGCTCGATCCAGGGACTAGCGGCTGAGCAGTTCTTC. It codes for CASSSIQGLAAEQFF.

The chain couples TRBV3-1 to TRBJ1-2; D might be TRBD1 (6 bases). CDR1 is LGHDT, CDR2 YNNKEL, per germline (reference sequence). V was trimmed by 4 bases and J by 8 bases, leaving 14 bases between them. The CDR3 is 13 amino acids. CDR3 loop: CASSRQQGFGYTF. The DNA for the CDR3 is TGTGCCAGCAGCCGTCAACAGGGATTCGGCTACACCTTC. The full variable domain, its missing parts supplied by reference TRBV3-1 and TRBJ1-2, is DTAVSQTPKYLVTQMGNDKSIKCEQNLGHDTMYWYKQDSKKFLKIMFSYNNKELIINETVPNRFSPKSPDKAHLNLHINSLELGDSAVYFCASSRQQGFGYTFGSGTRLTVV.

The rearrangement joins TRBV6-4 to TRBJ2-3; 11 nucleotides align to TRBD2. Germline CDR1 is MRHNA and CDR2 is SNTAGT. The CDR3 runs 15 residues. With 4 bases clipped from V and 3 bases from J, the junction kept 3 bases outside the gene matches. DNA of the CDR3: TGTGCCAGCAGTGCGGCTAGCGGGAGGACAGATACGCAGTATTTT. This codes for CASSAASGRTDTQYF.

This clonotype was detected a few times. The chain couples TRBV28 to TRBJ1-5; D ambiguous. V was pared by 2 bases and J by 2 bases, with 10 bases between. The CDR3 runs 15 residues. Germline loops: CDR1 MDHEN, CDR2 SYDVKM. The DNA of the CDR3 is TGTGCCAGCAGTTTAAGACATTTTGGCAATCAGCCCCAGCATTTT. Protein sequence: CASSLRHFGNQPQHF. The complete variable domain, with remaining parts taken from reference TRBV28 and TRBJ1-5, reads DVKVTQSSRYLVKRTGEKVFLECVQDMDHENMFWYRQDPGLGLRLIYFSYDVKMKEKGDIPEGYSVSREKKERFSLILESASTNQTSMYLCASSLRHFGNQPQHFGDGTRLSIL.

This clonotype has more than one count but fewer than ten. CDR3 loop: CASSLGGTGISNTEAFF. CDR3 sequence (DNA): TGCGCCAGCAGCTTGGGTGGGACGGGAATTTCGAACACTGAAGCTTTCTTT. The V gene is TRBV5-1, the J gene TRBJ1-1; TRBD1 is a possible D gene (5 bases). The CDR3 is made up of 17 amino acids. CDR1 and CDR2 (germline): SGHRS, YFSETQ. V was cut by 0 bases and J by 1 base, with 16 bases left in between.

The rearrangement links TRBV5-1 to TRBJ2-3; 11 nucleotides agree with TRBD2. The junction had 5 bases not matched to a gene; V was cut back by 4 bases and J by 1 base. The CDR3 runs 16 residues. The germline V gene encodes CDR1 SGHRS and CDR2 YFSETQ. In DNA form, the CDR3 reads TGCGCCAGCAGCGCGTTGGGACTAGCGGGCACAGATACGCAGTATTTT. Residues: CASSALGLAGTDTQYF.

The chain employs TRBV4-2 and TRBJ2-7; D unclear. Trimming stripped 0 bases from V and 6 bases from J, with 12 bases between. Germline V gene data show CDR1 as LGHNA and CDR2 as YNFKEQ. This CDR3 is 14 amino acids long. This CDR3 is CASSQDPKRVEQYF. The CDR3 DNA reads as TGTGCCAGCAGCCAAGATCCAAAGCGTGTCGAGCAGTACTTC.

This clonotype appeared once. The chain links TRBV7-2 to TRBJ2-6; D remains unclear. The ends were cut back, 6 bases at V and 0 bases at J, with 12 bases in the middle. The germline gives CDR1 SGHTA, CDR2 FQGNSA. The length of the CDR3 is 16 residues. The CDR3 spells CASRETLYSGANVLTF. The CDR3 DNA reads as TGTGCCAGCAGGGAGACACTTTACTCTGGGGCCAACGTCCTGACTTTC.